This T cell receptor beta chain was captured in a study of shared clonotypes between healthy human individuals. Of note for this clone: Antigen specificity is unknown.

V was shortened by 4 bases and J by 10 bases, with 18 bases between the two germline ends. The CDR3 loop spans 14 amino acids. Germline V gives CDR1 SGDLS, CDR2 YYNGEE. Sequencing was performed with immunoSEQ multiplex PCR; in TCRdb, only in-frame clones are kept and a portion is missing. Here the sample spans roughly 700,000 clones, 90% being singletons. The study drew all its donors from Caucasian adults living in Nashville, Tennessee. Study observations and caveats: Compared with memory subsets, naive subsets generally had larger estimated richness.

The V and J genes are TRBV9 and TRBJ2-1; TRBD2 might be the D (6 bases). The TCR sequence derives from a man between 18 and 35 years old in good health. Some clones in this sample may be carry-over from other donors' samples. Sequenced sample: memory CD8+ T cells from PBMCs. Subset of the sample: CD45RO+ cells pooled with CCR7-negative TemRA cells. The CDR3: CASSKGLSPDEQFF. CDR3 nucleotide sequence: TGTGCCAGCAGCAAGGGACTCTCCCCGGACGAGCAGTTCTTC.